Following are 16 T cell receptor beta chains from one sample sequenced in a study of blood T cell repertoires in COVID-19. The data were produced by immunoSEQ multiplex PCR, yet TCRdb's version contains in-frame clones alone and is incomplete. In the table there are nearly 350,000 clones, less than 90% of which are singletons. The sample taken for sequencing was PBMCs or T cells enriched from blood (not recorded which). Every receptor here comes from a woman aged 25 to 39 who had recovered from COVID-19.

The V call is TRBV27, the J call TRBJ2-6, with D possibly matching TRBD2 (7 bases). CDR1 is MNHEY and CDR2 is SMNVEV in the germline V gene (reference sequence). This CDR3 comprises 21 residues. V shed 6 bases and J shed 0 bases, with 27 bases lying between them. This chain's CDR3 is CASSIGGLGGAQPSGANVLTF. CDR3 sequence (DNA): TGTGCCAGCAGCATAGGAGGATTGGGGGGGGCGCAGCCCTCTGGGGCCAACGTCCTGACTTTC.

This clone occurred a few times. The V call is TRBV7-7, the J call TRBJ2-2; D gene ambiguous. Per the germline V gene, CDR1 is SSHAT and CDR2 is FNYEAQ (reference sequence). This CDR3 has 14 residues. Trimming left V 5 bases short and J 4 bases short, with 11 bases between. The DNA for the CDR3 is TGTGCCAGCAGCCGTACCGCAGGCACCGGGGAGCTGTTTTTT. Translating it yields CASSRTAGTGELFF.

In this sample, this clone turned up once. The rearrangement uses TRBV11-3 and TRBJ1-1, with D maybe TRBD1 (5 bases). With 1 base removed from V and 10 bases from J, the gap between germline ends came to 10 bases. CDR3 length equals 12 residues. Germline V lookup: CDR1 SGHNT, CDR2 YENEEA. Here the CDR3 reads CASSLGGGRAFF. CDR3 bases: TGTGCCAGCAGCTTAGGGGGGGGACGAGCTTTCTTT.

The chain has TRBV6-2 or TRBV6-3 and TRBJ2-2; D is possibly TRBD2 (5 bases). Germline V gives CDR1 MNHEY, CDR2 SVGEGT. Trimming took 2 bases from V and 2 from J, leaving 15 bases between them. The CDR3 is 17 residues long. The CDR3 bases are TGTGCCAGCAGTTACCCCAAGTCGGGGTTCAACACCGGGGAGCTGTTTTTT. The encoded protein is CASSYPKSGFNTGELFF.

The chain uses TRBV11-2 and TRBJ2-5, with TRBD2 identical over 9 bases. CDR3 length: 14 residues. V lost 3 bases to trimming and J lost 5 bases; unmatched junction nucleotides: 4. Looked up from germline, CDR1 is SGHAT and CDR2 is FQNNGV. In DNA form, the CDR3 reads TGTGCCAGCAGCTTGCGGGGGGGTCAGGAGACCCAGTACTTC. This codes for CASSLRGGQETQYF.

In its sample, this clone was seen once. The rearrangement joins TRBV30 to TRBJ1-1; 7 bases are a match to TRBD1. Germline V gene lookup returns CDR1 GTSNPN and CDR2 SVGIG (reference sequence). V lost 4 bases to trimming and J lost 3 bases; unmatched junction nucleotides: 8. This CDR3 has 14 amino acids. The CDR3 region is CAWIGGRGDTEAFF. DNA for the CDR3: TGTGCCTGGATTGGAGGCAGGGGGGACACTGAAGCTTTCTTT.

The gene calls are TRBV7-8 and TRBJ2-5, with 8 bases fitting TRBD2. V gave up 5 bases and J gave up 11 bases; unmatched junction bases: 4. The CDR3 extends over 11 amino acids. Per germline, CDR1 SGHVS and CDR2 FQNEAQ. The DNA of the CDR3 is TGTGCCAGCAGCGGATTAGCGGGGCAGTACTTC. Residues: CASSGLAGQYF.

This chain connects TRBV5-4 to TRBJ2-5, with TRBD1 as a possible D gene (5 bases). The CDR3 is 15 amino acids. Between the trimmed V and J ends, which lost 0 bases and 5 bases, there was a span of 14 bases. Germline V CDR1 and CDR2: SGHNT, YYREEE (reference sequence). The DNA for the CDR3 is TGTGCCAGCAGCTTGGCCCCAGGGCGAAGTGAGACCCAGTACTTC. Protein: CASSLAPGRSETQYF.

The chain carries TRBV5-1 and TRBJ1-2; a weak D match, TRBD1 (6 bases). Germline V CDR1 and CDR2: SGHRS, YFSETQ. This CDR3 has 14 residues. V shed 4 bases and J shed 0 bases, with 10 bases lying between them. The CDR3 protein is CASSPDRPNYGYTF. DNA of the CDR3: TGCGCCAGCAGCCCGGACAGACCTAACTATGGCTACACCTTC.

The rearrangement uses TRBV7-2 and TRBJ2-3; D not certain. The CDR3 has 13 residues. Trimming stripped 5 bases from V and 4 bases from J, with 10 bases between. The germline gives CDR1 SGHTA, CDR2 FQGNSA. The CDR3 spells CASSPPSADTQYF. The CDR3 nucleotides are TGTGCCAGCAGCCCACCGAGCGCAGATACGCAGTATTTT.

The rearrangement joins TRBV29-1 to TRBJ2-5; 7 bases line up with TRBD2. Germline assignment: CDR1 SQVTM and CDR2 ANQGSEA. This CDR3 has 10 amino acids. The CDR3 DNA reads as TGCTCGGGGGGAAAAGAGACCCAGTACTTC. Translated: CSGGKETQYF. The full variable domain, completed using reference TRBV29-1 and TRBJ2-5, is SAVISQKPSRDICQRGTSLTIQCQVDSQVTMMFWYRQQPGQSLTLIATANQGSEATYESGFVIDKFPISRPNLTFSTLTVSNMSPEDSSIYLCSGGKETQYFGPGTRLLVL.

The chain employs TRBV2 and TRBJ1-2; 10 bases match TRBD1. Germline assignment: CDR1 SNHLY and CDR2 FYNNEI. Losses at the gene ends were 6 bases for V and 10 bases for J; bases not matched to a gene: 8. The CDR3 contains 13 residues. CDR3 protein: CASRGTGENSYTF. DNA of the CDR3: TGTGCCAGCAGGGGGACAGGGGAGAATTCCTACACCTTC. The full variable domain, in which reference TRBV2 and TRBJ1-2 provide the parts outside the CDR3, is EPEVTQTPSHQVTQMGQEVILRCVPISNHLYFYWYRQILGQKVEFLVSFYNNEISEKSEIFDDQFSVERPDGSNFTLKIRSTKLEDSAMYFCASRGTGENSYTFGSGTRLTVV.

The chain uses TRBV12-2 and TRBJ2-7; TRBD1 reflects the table's D call only, with no check against the DNA. TRBV12-2 is annotated as a pseudogene. The CDR3 has 16 residues. The CDR3 region is CASRNRDRGLSYEQYF. In DNA form, the CDR3 reads TGTGCAAGTCGCAACCGGGACAGGGGTCTTTCCTACGAGCAGTACTTC.

The chain uses TRBV30 and TRBJ2-7; the D gene is possibly TRBD1 (5 bases). The CDR3 length is 13 residues. Trimming cost V 8 bases and J 1 base, with 15 bases left between them. CDR1 is GTSNPN, CDR2 SVGIG, per germline (reference sequence). The CDR3 coding sequence is TGTGCCGGCAGACAGCCCCGTTCCTACGAGCAGTACTTC. Its translation is CAGRQPRSYEQYF. Full variable domain (rest looked up from reference TRBV30 and TRBJ2-7): SQTIHQWPATLVQPVGSPLSLECTVEGTSNPNLYWYRQAAGRGLQLLFYSVGIGQISSEVPQNLSASRPQDRQFILSSKKLLLSDSGFYLCAGRQPRSYEQYFGPGTRLTVT.

This chain connects TRBV7-6 to TRBJ2-2; TRBD1 is a possible D gene (6 bases). CDR3 length equals 16 residues. Trimming left V 5 bases short and J 0 bases short, with 13 bases between. The germline gives CDR1 SGHVS, CDR2 FNYEAQ. For the CDR3, the DNA is TGTGCCAGCAGCCTACGGACAGTCGCGAACACCGGGGAGCTGTTTTTT. This encodes CASSLRTVANTGELFF. The variable domain in full, with the rest retrieved from reference TRBV7-6 and TRBJ2-2, is GAGVSQSPRYKVTKRGQDVALRCDPISGHVSLYWYRQALGQGPEFLTYFNYEAQQDKSGLPNDRFSAERPEGSISTLTIQRTEQRDSAMYRCASSLRTVANTGELFFGEGSRLTVL.

The genes are TRBV29-1 and TRBJ2-5; D is possibly TRBD1 (5 bases). Germline V CDR1 and CDR2: SQVTM, ANQGSEA. V was trimmed by 4 bases and J by 1 base, leaving 10 bases between them. The CDR3 sequence is 13 residues long. This CDR3 reads CSVVQGLQETQYF. The CDR3 DNA reads TGCAGCGTTGTTCAGGGCCTCCAAGAGACCCAGTACTTC.